The subject of this entry is one T cell receptor (beta chain). The V gene lost 5 bases and the J gene lost 8 bases, with 16 bases spanning the gap. The CDR3 has 14 amino acids. Germline CDR1 and CDR2: LNHDA and SQIVND (reference sequence). In the original processing: By means of reference gene primer amplification, nucleated cell counts were estimated. Method: immunoSEQ multiplex PCR; TCRdb's copy keeps in-frame clones and lacks some. The DNA was the basis for D and trimming; V, J and clone size are from that table. The repertoire holds 200,000 or so clones, with around 86% as singletons. These data are taken from a study of blood T cell repertoires in COVID-19. Study details: Some COVID-19 samples were acute and others convalescent; all came from the United States, Italy and Spain. T cells, B-cell-depleted T cells, or PBMCs provided the cDNA or gDNA that served as material.

The source of this sequence is a man in his fifties or sixties who had recovered from COVID-19. This sequence joins TRBV19 and TRBJ1-3; unclear D gene. Sequencing was done on a sample of peripheral blood. Written as DNA, the CDR3 is TGTGCCAGTAGTCCCCCGCAGGAACGACACACCATATATTTT. This codes for CASSPPQERHTIYF.